This TCR beta chain derives from a study of blood T cell repertoires in COVID-19. Whole-study context: The study drew acute and convalescent COVID-19 samples from the United States, Italy and Spain. T cells, B-cell-depleted T cells, or PBMCs supplied cDNA or gDNA.

In germline, CDR1 is MNHEY, CDR2 SVGEGT. The CDR3 totals 13 residues. Deletions cut 2 bases from V and 8 bases from J, with 12 bases between. Original methodology: Reference gene primer amplification gave estimated nucleated cell counts. Repertoires were generated with immunoSEQ multiplex PCR, while TCRdb's copy carries only in-frame clones and drops some. The DNA gave D and trimming, while V, J and clone size come from that table. The repertoire holds tens of thousands of clones, with roughly nine tenths as singletons. This sequence originates from a man between 65 and 80 years old with acute or convalescent COVID-19. The specimen was peripheral blood. V usage is TRBV6-2 or TRBV6-3 and J usage is TRBJ1-2; D remains ambiguous. CDR3 loop: CASSYQDFNGYTF. In DNA, the CDR3 is TGTGCCAGCAGTTACCAGGATTTCAACGGCTACACCTTC.